These 28 T cell receptor beta chains were all obtained from the same sample, sequenced in a study of blood T cell repertoires in COVID-19. TCRdb keeps only in-frame clones here, not all; method: immunoSEQ multiplex PCR. Of about 180,000 clones listed, about four fifths are singletons. Sequencing was done on a sample of peripheral blood. The receptors stem from a woman aged 80 or over with active or convalescent COVID-19.

V is TRBV6-6 and J is TRBJ1-4; no reliable D call. From germline, CDR1 is MNHNY and CDR2 SVGAGI (reference sequence). Trimming stripped 2 bases from V and 8 bases from J, with 9 bases between. The length of the CDR3 is 13 residues. The CDR3 sequence is CASSYQLGEKLFF. CDR3 DNA sequence: TGTGCCAGCAGTTACCAGCTCGGGGAAAAACTGTTTTTT.

This clone has just one count. The chain uses TRBV28 and TRBJ1-2; 10 positions match TRBD1. Germline CDR1 is MDHEN and CDR2 is SYDVKM. Trimming at V came to 6 bases and at J to 4 bases, leaving 5 bases not matched to a gene. There are 14 residues in the CDR3. The CDR3 here is CASSHRQGAYGYTF. Written as DNA, the CDR3 is TGTGCCAGCAGCCATCGACAGGGGGCCTATGGCTACACCTTC.

The chain links TRBV6-9 to TRBJ1-5, with 8 bases identical to TRBD1. Unmatched junction bases numbered 14, after V lost 8 bases and J lost 8 bases. Germline loops: CDR1 MNHGY, CDR2 SVAAGI. CDR3 length equals 15 residues. The CDR3 DNA follows: TGTGCCAGCGTTCATTCGGACAGGGCAGGAGAGCCCCAGCATTTT. This translates into CASVHSDRAGEPQHF.

The rearrangement uses TRBV28 and TRBJ1-2; D is perhaps TRBD1 (5 bases). CDR3 size: 13 residues. V was pared by 10 bases and J by 8 bases, with 20 bases between. Germline loops: CDR1 MDHEN, CDR2 SYDVKM. The CDR3 nucleotides are TGTGCCACCGGGACTGTCTCGTGGCGCGGCTACACCTTC. It encodes CATGTVSWRGYTF.

This sequence joins TRBV6-1 and TRBJ2-7; D not resolved. V gave up 3 bases and J gave up 3 bases, with 18 bases separating them. Germline V gene data show CDR1 as MNHNS and CDR2 as SASEGT. This CDR3 is built from 16 residues. The DNA of the CDR3 is TGTGCCAGCAGTGACCAGCGTAGCAGAAAGATCTACGAGCAGTACTTC. Encoded protein: CASSDQRSRKIYEQYF.

This chain joins TRBV28 and TRBJ2-7; TRBD2 matches at 7 bases. Germline loops: CDR1 MDHEN, CDR2 SYDVKM. The CDR3 is 15 amino acids. V was clipped by 6 bases and J by 0 bases; unmatched bases: 8. CDR3 sequence: CASRPRPGGSYEQYF. CDR3 in DNA: TGTGCCAGCAGGCCACGGCCGGGGGGCTCCTACGAGCAGTACTTC.

The genes are TRBV2 and TRBJ2-7; TRBD2 agrees at 8 bases. V trimming: 9 bases; J trimming: 0 bases; junction bases outside the gene matches: 7. The CDR3 runs 14 residues. Germline CDR1 SNHLY, CDR2 FYNNEI. The CDR3 sequence is CARSNSGNSYEQYF. As DNA, the CDR3 is TGTGCCAGGAGTAATAGCGGGAACTCCTACGAGCAGTACTTC. Full variable domain (remainder filled in from reference TRBV2 and TRBJ2-7): EPEVTQTPSHQVTQMGQEVILRCVPISNHLYFYWYRQILGQKVEFLVSFYNNEISEKSEIFDDQFSVERPDGSNFTLKIRSTKLEDSAMYFCARSNSGNSYEQYFGPGTRLTVT.

The genes are TRBV5-6 and TRBJ1-1, with D maybe TRBD1 (5 bases). With 8 bases removed from V and 5 bases from J, the gap between germline ends came to 19 bases. The CDR3 is made up of 14 amino acids. Germline loops: CDR1 SGHDT, CDR2 YYEEEE. The DNA of the CDR3 is TGTGCCAGAGTGCGGGGCCCGGGATATACTGAAGCTTTCTTT. Its translation: CARVRGPGYTEAFF.

This clone has only one observation. Other DNA sequences in the same sample also yield this CDR3. The V and J genes are TRBV6-5 and TRBJ1-1; 9 bases line up with TRBD1. V lost 6 bases and J lost 0; bases outside the gene matches: 2. Germline V lookup: CDR1 MNHEY, CDR2 SVGAGI. The CDR3 sequence is 14 residues long. The CDR3: CASRGTGMNTEAFF. DNA for the CDR3: TGTGCCAGCAGAGGGACAGGGATGAACACTGAAGCTTTCTTT.

The rearrangement uses TRBV28 and TRBJ1-3, with 9 bases lining up with TRBD1. Germline V lookup: CDR1 MDHEN, CDR2 SYDVKM. The CDR3 runs to 14 residues. Germline trimming cut 10 bases from V and 4 bases from J; bases unmatched to any gene: 8. CDR3 in DNA: TGTGCCACCGAACCCGGGACAGGGGGAAACACCATATATTTT. Translated: CATEPGTGGNTIYF. The whole variable domain, filled in from reference TRBV28 and TRBJ1-3, reads DVKVTQSSRYLVKRTGEKVFLECVQDMDHENMFWYRQDPGLGLRLIYFSYDVKMKEKGDIPEGYSVSREKKERFSLILESASTNQTSMYLCATEPGTGGNTIYFGEGSWLTVV.

The CDR3 reads CASSPAGVRNEQYF. CDR3 nucleotide sequence: TGTGCCAGCAGTCCTGCGGGCGTGCGAAACGAGCAGTACTTC. The chain couples TRBV27 to TRBJ2-7; possibly TRBD2 for D (5 bases). The V end lost 5 bases, the J end lost 5 bases, and 16 bases lay between the germline ends. Germline V gives CDR1 MNHEY, CDR2 SMNVEV (reference sequence). The length of the CDR3 is 14 residues.

The chain employs TRBV9 and TRBJ2-5; 14 nucleotides agree with TRBD2. CDR1 and CDR2 (germline): SGDLS, YYNGEE. The CDR3 extends over 16 amino acids. With V trimmed by 4 bases and J by 5 bases, 7 bases remained unmatched. As DNA, the CDR3 is TGTGCCAGCAGCCCCCAGGGACTAGCGGGAGTGGAGACCCAGTACTTC. It yields the protein CASSPQGLAGVETQYF.

The chain is built from TRBV12-3 or TRBV12-4 and TRBJ2-1; D possibly corresponds to TRBD2 (6 bases). Trimming cost V 5 bases and J 7 bases, with 12 bases left between them. This CDR3 contains 13 residues. The CDR3 spells CASSALAVNEQFF. The DNA for the CDR3 is TGTGCCAGCAGTGCACTAGCAGTTAATGAGCAGTTCTTC.

V and J are TRBV3-1 (or the pseudogene TRBV3-2) and TRBJ2-5; the match to TRBD2 covers 8 bases. CDR3 length: 13 residues. CDR1 is LGHDT and CDR2 is YNNKEL in the germline V gene (reference sequence). The V and J ends lost 6 bases and 3 bases, in that order; junction bases with no gene match: 3. DNA of the CDR3: TGTGCCAGCAGTAATAGCGGGAAAGAGACCCAGTACTTC. Protein: CASSNSGKETQYF.

This clone was seen a handful of times. The chain has TRBV27 and TRBJ1-2; 9 nucleotides line up with TRBD1. The germline gives CDR1 MNHEY, CDR2 SMNVEV (reference sequence). This CDR3 is 15 amino acids long. With V trimmed by 5 bases and J by 5 bases, 9 bases remained unmatched. For the CDR3, the DNA is TGTGCCAGCAGTCTTTCGGGACAGGGCCAATATGGCTACACCTTC. It specifies CASSLSGQGQYGYTF.

In DNA, the CDR3 is TGTGCTAGTGGTTTGGAAGGTAGAGGCTCTGGGGCCAACGTCCTGACTTTC. It translates to CASGLEGRGSGANVLTF. The rearrangement uses TRBV12-5 and TRBJ2-6; D is unclear. There are 17 residues in the CDR3. Germline V gene lookup returns CDR1 LGHNT and CDR2 FRNRAP. Trimming removed 1 base at V and 0 bases at J, with 10 bases between. The full variable domain, its missing parts supplied by reference TRBV12-5 and TRBJ2-6, is DARVTQTPRHKVTEMGQEVTMRCQPILGHNTVFWYRQTMMQGLELLAYFRNRAPLDDSGMPKDRFSAEMPDATLATLKIQPSEPRDSAVYFCASGLEGRGSGANVLTFGAGSRLTVL.

CDR3 bases: TGTGCCAGCAGTTACTCGCCCGCGACAGGAAATGAAGCTTTCTTT. This gives the protein CASSYSPATGNEAFF. V usage is TRBV6-5 and J usage is TRBJ1-1; weak D call: TRBD1 (6 bases). Looked up from germline, CDR1 is MNHEY and CDR2 is SVGAGI. The CDR3 sequence is 15 residues long. V shed 0 bases and J shed 7 bases, with 15 bases lying between them.

The J gene is TRBJ2-2, the V gene TRBV7-9, with 7 positions matching TRBD2. V gave up 10 bases and J gave up 5 bases; unmatched junction bases: 7. The CDR3 is 13 residues long. Per the germline V gene, CDR1 is SEHNR and CDR2 is FQNEAQ (reference sequence). The CDR3 reads CATPGGNTGELFF. The CDR3 nucleotides read TGTGCCACCCCCGGGGGGAATACCGGGGAGCTGTTTTTT.

As for this clone: Different DNA sequences within this sample yield the same CDR3. The chain combines TRBV9 with TRBJ2-5; 7 nucleotides match TRBD1. Trimming took 0 bases from V and 5 from J; bases not matched to a gene: 4. CDR3 length: 14 residues. Germline V gene lookup returns CDR1 SGDLS and CDR2 YYNGEE. The CDR3 reads CASSVDRGGETQYF. In nucleotides, the CDR3 is TGTGCCAGCAGCGTAGACAGGGGCGGGGAGACCCAGTACTTC.

This chain uses TRBV6-2 or TRBV6-3 with TRBJ1-1; D perhaps matches TRBD1 (5 bases). This CDR3 has 14 amino acids. Germline loops: CDR1 MNHEY, CDR2 SVGEGT. Deletions cut 4 bases from V and 5 bases from J, with 14 bases between. In DNA, the CDR3 is TGTGCCAGCAGTTCGCCAGGGCTTCGAACTGAAGCTTTCTTT. It yields the protein CASSSPGLRTEAFF.

V and J are TRBV5-1 and TRBJ2-6, with D possibly matching TRBD1 (5 bases). V was cut by 9 bases and J by 0 bases, with 10 bases left in between. Germline CDR1 reads SGHRS; CDR2 reads YFSETQ. The CDR3 sequence is 14 residues long. CDR3 loop: CATAQVSGANVLTF. As DNA, the CDR3 is TGCGCCACTGCACAGGTCTCTGGGGCCAACGTCCTGACTTTC.

The chain recombines TRBV3-1 (or the pseudogene TRBV3-2) with TRBJ2-2; D possibly corresponds to TRBD2 (7 bases). Germline V gene data show CDR1 as LGHDT and CDR2 as YNNKEL (reference sequence). The CDR3 has 15 residues. Trimming removed 2 bases from V and 6 bases from J, with 13 bases in between. CDR3 protein: CASSQRGGAPGELFF. The CDR3 DNA is TGTGCCAGCAGCCAAAGAGGGGGGGCCCCCGGGGAGCTGTTTTTT.

This rearrangement joins TRBV5-1 to TRBJ2-3; 12 nucleotides agree with TRBD2. V was pared by 4 bases and J by 15 bases, with 21 bases of the junction left unmatched. Per the germline V gene, CDR1 is SGHRS and CDR2 is YFSETQ. The CDR3 is 17 amino acids. CDR3 in amino acids: CASSLGLAGGTPRGDYF. For the CDR3, the DNA is TGCGCCAGCAGCCTCGGGCTAGCGGGAGGGACACCTCGGGGGGACTATTTT.

The chain combines TRBV5-1 with TRBJ2-1, with 7 positions matching TRBD2. V was pared by 5 bases and J by 10 bases, with 6 bases of the junction left unmatched. Germline V CDR1 and CDR2: SGHRS, YFSETQ. The CDR3 is 12 amino acids. The CDR3 spells CASREAGTEQFF. In nucleotides, the CDR3 is TGCGCCAGCAGGGAAGCGGGGACCGAGCAGTTCTTC.

The gene calls are TRBV3-1 (or the pseudogene TRBV3-2) and TRBJ1-2, with D perhaps TRBD1 (6 bases). The CDR3 covers 15 residues. Per germline, CDR1 LGHDT and CDR2 YNNKEL (reference sequence). V was trimmed by 7 bases and J by 4 bases, leaving 19 bases between them. As DNA, the CDR3 is TGTGCCAGCACTTCGACATCTACAGGGAGCTATGGCTACACCTTC. Translated, it gives CASTSTSTGSYGYTF.

This chain joins TRBV5-1 and TRBJ1-1, with D perhaps matching TRBD1 (6 bases). CDR3 length: 14 residues. Per germline, CDR1 SGHRS and CDR2 YFSETQ. V was shortened by 4 bases and J by 5 bases, with 15 bases between the two germline ends. The CDR3 nucleotides are TGCGCCAGCAGCACCCAATCAGGGGTGACTGAAGCTTTCTTT. Translating gives CASSTQSGVTEAFF.

The rearrangement links TRBV5-1 to TRBJ1-1; 7 bases map to TRBD1. The CDR3 spans 14 residues. Germline CDR1 and CDR2: SGHRS and YFSETQ. Trimming removed 4 bases from V and 5 bases from J; junction bases left unmatched: 8. CDR3 sequence (DNA): TGCGCCAGCAGCGATCAGGGGGGAGGTACTGAAGCTTTCTTT. It yields the protein CASSDQGGGTEAFF. The variable domain in full, with the rest retrieved from reference TRBV5-1 and TRBJ1-1, is KAGVTQTPRYLIKTRGQQVTLSCSPISGHRSVSWYQQTPGQGLQFLFEYFSETQRNKGNFPGRFSGRQFSNSRSEMNVSTLELGDSALYLCASSDQGGGTEAFFGQGTRLTVV.

The rearrangement uses TRBV9 and TRBJ1-1; TRBD1 aligns across 10 bases. CDR1 and CDR2 from the germline V gene are SGDLS and YYNGEE. Trimming at V came to 4 bases and at J to 3 bases, leaving 15 bases not matched to a gene. The CDR3 contains 18 residues. The CDR3 loop is CASSFGTGEPPEDTEAFF. The CDR3 DNA follows: TGTGCCAGCAGCTTCGGGACAGGGGAACCACCAGAGGACACTGAAGCTTTCTTT.